This T cell receptor (beta chain) appears in the sequencing data of a study of Ad26.COV2.S vaccination and SARS-CoV-2 variants. Overall study context: Once or twice, 56 days apart, Ad26.COV2.S was delivered intramuscularly. Study-wide findings and caveats: Responses of T cells in total may have been underestimated by the TCR breadth and depth analyses.

Here immunoSEQ multiplex PCR was the method, and the copy in TCRdb shows in-frame clones only, minus some. In the table there are some 640,000 clones, more than 70% of which are singletons. Of note for this clone: Its antigen is unidentified.

The treatment: over 15 received Ad26.COV2.S at low or high dose, single or two shots; five or six received placebo; per-sample allocation not given. Following the first vaccine or placebo injection, samples were taken on day 63. Built on an Ad26 vector, the vaccine expressed Wuhan-strain SARS-CoV-2 spike. The TCR was taken from a person aged 18 to 65 who received the Ad26.COV2.S COVID-19 vaccine or a placebo. Sequencing was performed on peripheral blood, taken in a trial of Ad26.COV2.S vaccine versus placebo.

The CDR3 loop is CASSNRQGTYEQYF. The CDR3, as DNA: TGTGCCAGCAGCAACCGACAGGGAACCTACGAGCAGTACTTC. The J gene is TRBJ2-7, the V gene TRBV7-8; 7 bases are a match to TRBD1. Germline V gene sequence: CDR1 SGHVS, CDR2 FQNEAQ. This CDR3 region has 14 residues. V was clipped by 5 bases and J by 2 bases; unmatched bases: 6. Combining the CDR3 with reference TRBV7-8 and TRBJ2-7 gives the whole variable domain GAGVSQSPRYKVAKRGQDVALRCDPISGHVSLFWYQQALGQGPEFLTYFQNEAQLDKSGLPSDRFFAERPEGSVSTLKIQRTQQEDSAVYLCASSNRQGTYEQYFGPGTRLTVT.